These 6 T cell receptor beta chains were sequenced from one sample in a study of T cell responses to AZD1222 COVID-19 vaccine (dated by TCRdb to the early 2020s). Read against the paper, the sample's time point label means: baseline before first vaccination. Library preparation employed the immunoSEQ multiplex PCR assay. This immuneACCESS table, as held by TCRdb, lists in-frame sequences with V and J called but not all clones. Of the missing ones, under half trace to an unresolved V gene in checked studies; the others have no known cause. The sample records 95,000 to 150,000 clones, 87% of which are singletons. The ten largest clones add up to 8.5% to 12% of the sample. Specimen: peripheral blood, collected on day 0 of AZD1222 vaccination. These TCRs come from an adult in good health.

The V gene is TRBV18, the J gene TRBJ2-1; D not resolved. Germline V gene sequence: CDR1 KGHSH, CDR2 LQKENI. V lost 5 bases and J 9 bases, leaving 11 bases between the germline ends. The length of the CDR3 is 12 residues. CDR3 residues: CASSWGSFEQFF. CDR3 DNA: TGTGCCAGCTCATGGGGTAGCTTTGAGCAGTTCTTC.

This chain connects TRBV28 to TRBJ2-3, with D tentatively TRBD2 (6 bases). The germline V and J ends were trimmed by 1 base and 2 bases, with 16 bases remaining between them. Looked up from germline, CDR1 is MDHEN and CDR2 is SYDVKM. The CDR3 is 17 amino acids. CDR3 coding DNA: TGTGCCAGCAGTTTATCTGGGGGTGGGGGGTACACAGATACGCAGTATTTT. Amino acid sequence: CASSLSGGGGYTDTQYF.

This clone occurred once. Within the sample, other DNA sequences also encode this same CDR3. V and J are TRBV10-3 and TRBJ1-2, with 9 bases fitting TRBD1. Germline lookup yields CDR1 ENHRY and CDR2 SYGVKD. Losses at the gene ends were 0 bases for V and 2 bases for J; bases not matched to a gene: 1. The CDR3 loop spans 15 amino acids. The CDR3 region has the DNA TGTGCCATCAGTGAGTCCGACAGGGGGAACTATGGCTACACCTTC. Amino acid sequence: CAISESDRGNYGYTF.

This clone was recorded many times. The CDR3 DNA reads as TGTGCCAGCAGCTTTGTCTGGGGACAGGGGCACTACGAGCAGTACTTC. Protein sequence: CASSFVWGQGHYEQYF. The chain joins TRBV5-8 to TRBJ2-7, with 10 bases aligning to TRBD1. In germline, CDR1 is SGHTS, CDR2 YDEGEE. The CDR3 contains 16 residues. With 2 bases clipped from V and 3 bases from J, the junction kept 8 bases outside the gene matches.

The rearrangement links TRBV9 to TRBJ2-1; maybe TRBD1 (6 bases). The germline gives CDR1 SGDLS, CDR2 YYNGEE. There are 16 residues in the CDR3. V was pared by 4 bases and J by 4 bases, with 18 bases between. The chain's CDR3 is CASSIGQNMIYNEQFF. The DNA for the CDR3 is TGTGCCAGCAGCATAGGACAGAATATGATATACAATGAGCAGTTCTTC.

The CDR3 protein is CASSGPGQGRYEQYF. The CDR3 DNA is TGTGCCAGCAGCGGACCGGGACAGGGAAGGTACGAGCAGTACTTC. V and J are TRBV5-6 and TRBJ2-7, with 9 bases aligning to TRBD1. The CDR3 has 15 residues. CDR1 SGHDT and CDR2 YYEEEE come from the germline V gene. J gave up 4 bases and V 4 bases, and 9 bases lay outside the gene matches.